This T cell receptor (beta chain) was sequenced for a study of identical twins. Each CDR3 protein gets one entry after TCRdb re-called the 5' RACE reads with MiXCR. The sample carries approximately 1.8 million distinct CDR3 sequences, around 29% recorded once. The CDR3 has 13 amino acids. V was pared by 6 bases and J by 1 base, with 12 bases between. Germline CDR1 is SQVTM and CDR2 is ANQGSEA. In its sample, this clonotype was seen many times. The V and J genes are TRBV29-1 and TRBJ1-2, with a possible D match to TRBD1 (6 bases). The sample was cord blood. This sequence was found in a newborn girl in good health. In nucleotides, the CDR3 is TGCAGCGTCTCGGACAGCCGTAACTATGGCTACACCTTC. Residues: CSVSDSRNYGYTF.